These T cell receptor beta chains were read from a single sample in a study of blood T cell repertoires in COVID-19. TCRdb's copy holds only in-frame clones and misses some; the assay was immunoSEQ multiplex PCR. The table has over 200,000 clones, 70% to 90% seen once; the top ten hold 2% to 3%. Sequencing used peripheral blood. The receptors here all came from a man younger than 45 with COVID-19, enrolled during active disease. Both conserved end residues are part of each CDR3. A D gene is named only where the DNA matches it firmly. For some rows the clone size is stated as once, few or many, or as a class when expanded; others skip it.

clone_size,d_call,v_call,j_call,cdr3_nt,cdr3_aa
.,.,TRBV7-9,TRBJ2-7,TGTGCCAGCAGCTTAGCTCAGGGAAGGAACGAGCAGTACTTC,CASSLAQGRNEQYF
.,.,TRBV7-9,TRBJ1-3,TGTGCCAGCAGCTTCGAAGGCAGGGCGGGAAACACCATATATTTT,CASSFEGRAGNTIYF
.,TRBD1,TRBV6-4,TRBJ1-6,TGTGCCAGCAGTGAGAGACAGGGGAATTCACCCCTCCACTTT,CASSERQGNSPLHF
once,TRBD1,TRBV7-6,TRBJ2-2,TGTGCCAGCAGCTCCCGACAGGGAATGGACACCGGGGAGCTGTTTTTT,CASSSRQGMDTGELFF
once,.,TRBV7-8,TRBJ2-3,TGTGCCAGCAGCTACGGGAGTAGGGATACGCAGTATTTT,CASSYGSRDTQYF
.,.,TRBV11-2,TRBJ1-2,TGTGCCAGCAGCTTAAGGCGGGGGCTAAACTATGGCTACACCTTC,CASSLRRGLNYGYTF
.,.,TRBV24-1,TRBJ2-7,TGTGCCACCACCAAATCGGCCTCCGAGAAGACTGACTACGAGCAGTACTTC,CATTKSASEKTDYEQYF
once,TRBD2,TRBV10-3,TRBJ2-7,TGTGCCATCAGGACCGAACCGGGACTAAGGGGCGAGCAGTACTTC,CAIRTEPGLRGEQYF
.,TRBD1,TRBV24-1,TRBJ1-2,TGTGCCACCAGTGTGGGACAGAACTATGGCTACACCTTC,CATSVGQNYGYTF
.,TRBD1,TRBV7-9,TRBJ2-1,TGTGCCAGCAGCCACGACAGGGGTGTCGATGAGCAGTTCTTC,CASSHDRGVDEQFF
.,.,TRBV5-1,TRBJ1-3,TGCGCCAGCAGGGACAGCTCTGGAAACACCATATATTTT,CASRDSSGNTIYF
.,.,TRBV4-3,TRBJ2-7,TGCGCCAGCAGCCAAGGGCAGGCTAACTACGAGCAGTACTTC,CASSQGQANYEQYF
.,.,TRBV18,TRBJ1-1,TGTGCCAGCTCACCACCAGCTACGAACACTGAAGCTTTCTTT,CASSPPATNTEAFF
.,.,TRBV18,TRBJ2-2,TGTGCCAGCTCACCTATAGCAGGGCAGAACACCGGGGAGCTGTTTTTT,CASSPIAGQNTGELFF
.,TRBD1,TRBV2,TRBJ2-1,TGTGCCAGCAGTGAACGGACCCTCTGGGACAGCGAGCAGTTCTTC,CASSERTLWDSEQFF
.,TRBD1,TRBV7-2,TRBJ2-7,TGTGCCAGCAGCTTTCCGGGACAGCTATCCTACGAGCAGTACTTC,CASSFPGQLSYEQYF
.,.,TRBV7-3,TRBJ2-3,TGTGCCAGCAGCTTAAACCCTCCAGGTCACACAGATACGCAGTATTTT,CASSLNPPGHTDTQYF
.,TRBD1,TRBV15,TRBJ1-6,TGTGCCACCAGCCGACTGGCCCGGACAGGGGCCTATAATTCACCCCTCCACTTT,CATSRLARTGAYNSPLHF
.,TRBD1,TRBV5-5,TRBJ1-1,TGTGCCAGCAGCTTGGGGGACAGAACTACAATAGCTTTCTTT,CASSLGDRTTIAFF
once,TRBD1,TRBV2,TRBJ1-5,TGTGCCATCGCTGGGACAGGCGGCAATCAGCCCCAGCATTTT,CAIAGTGGNQPQHF